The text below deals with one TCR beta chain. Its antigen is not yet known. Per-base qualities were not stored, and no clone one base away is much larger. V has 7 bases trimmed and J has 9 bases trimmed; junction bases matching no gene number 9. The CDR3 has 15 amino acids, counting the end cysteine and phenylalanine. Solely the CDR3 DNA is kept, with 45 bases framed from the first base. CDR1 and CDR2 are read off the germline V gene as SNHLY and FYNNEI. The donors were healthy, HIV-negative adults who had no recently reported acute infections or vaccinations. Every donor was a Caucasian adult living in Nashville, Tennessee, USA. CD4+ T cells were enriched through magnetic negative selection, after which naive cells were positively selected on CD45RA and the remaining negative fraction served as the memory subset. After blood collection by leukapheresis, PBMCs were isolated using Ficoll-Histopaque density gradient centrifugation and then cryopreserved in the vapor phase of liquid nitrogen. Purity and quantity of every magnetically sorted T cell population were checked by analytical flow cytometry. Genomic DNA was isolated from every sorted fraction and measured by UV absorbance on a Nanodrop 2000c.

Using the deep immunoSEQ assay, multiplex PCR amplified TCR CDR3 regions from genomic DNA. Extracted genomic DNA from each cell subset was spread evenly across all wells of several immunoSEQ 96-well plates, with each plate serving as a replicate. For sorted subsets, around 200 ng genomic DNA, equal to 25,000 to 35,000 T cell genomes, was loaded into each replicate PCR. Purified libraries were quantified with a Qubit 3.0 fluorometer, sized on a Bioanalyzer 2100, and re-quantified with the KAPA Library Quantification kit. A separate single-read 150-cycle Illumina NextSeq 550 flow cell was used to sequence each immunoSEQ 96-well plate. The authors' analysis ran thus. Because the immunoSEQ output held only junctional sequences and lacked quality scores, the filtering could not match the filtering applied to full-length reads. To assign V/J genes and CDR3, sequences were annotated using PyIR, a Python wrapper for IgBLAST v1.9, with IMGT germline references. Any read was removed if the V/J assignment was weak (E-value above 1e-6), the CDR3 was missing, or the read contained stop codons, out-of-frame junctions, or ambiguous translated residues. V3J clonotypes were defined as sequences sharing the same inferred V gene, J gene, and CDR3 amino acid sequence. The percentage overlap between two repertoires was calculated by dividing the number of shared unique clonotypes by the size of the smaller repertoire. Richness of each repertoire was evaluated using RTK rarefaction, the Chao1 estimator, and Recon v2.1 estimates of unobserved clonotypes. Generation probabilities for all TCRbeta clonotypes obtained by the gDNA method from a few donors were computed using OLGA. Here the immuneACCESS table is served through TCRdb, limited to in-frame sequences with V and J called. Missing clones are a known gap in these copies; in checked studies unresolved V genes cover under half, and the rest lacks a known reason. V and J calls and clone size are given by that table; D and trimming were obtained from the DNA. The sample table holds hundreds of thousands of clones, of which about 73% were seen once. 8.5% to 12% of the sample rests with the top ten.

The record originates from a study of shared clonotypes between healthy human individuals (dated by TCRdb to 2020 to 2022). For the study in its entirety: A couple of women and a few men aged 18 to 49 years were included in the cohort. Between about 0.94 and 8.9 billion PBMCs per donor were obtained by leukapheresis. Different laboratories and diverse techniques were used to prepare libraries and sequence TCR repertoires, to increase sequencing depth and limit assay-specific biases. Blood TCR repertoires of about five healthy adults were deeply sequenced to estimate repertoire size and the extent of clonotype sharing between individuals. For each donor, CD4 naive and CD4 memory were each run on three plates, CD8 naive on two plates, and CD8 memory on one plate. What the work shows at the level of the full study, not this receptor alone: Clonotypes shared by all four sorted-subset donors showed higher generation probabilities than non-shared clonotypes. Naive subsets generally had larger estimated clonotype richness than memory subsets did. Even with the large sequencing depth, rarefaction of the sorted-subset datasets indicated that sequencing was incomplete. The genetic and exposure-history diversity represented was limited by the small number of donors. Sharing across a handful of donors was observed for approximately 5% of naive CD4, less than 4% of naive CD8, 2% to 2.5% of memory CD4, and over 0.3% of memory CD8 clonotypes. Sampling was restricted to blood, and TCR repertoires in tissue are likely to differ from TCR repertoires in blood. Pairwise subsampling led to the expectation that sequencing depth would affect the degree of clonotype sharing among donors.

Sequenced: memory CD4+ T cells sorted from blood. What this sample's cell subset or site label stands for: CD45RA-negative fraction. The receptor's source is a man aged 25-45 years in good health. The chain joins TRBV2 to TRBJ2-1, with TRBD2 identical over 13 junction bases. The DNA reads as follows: TGTGCCAGCAAAGCCCGGACTAGCGGGAGCGGTGAGCAGTTCTTC. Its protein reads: CASKARTSGSGEQFF.